A single sample is the source of the 28 T cell receptor beta chains below, sequenced in a study of post-analysis software for immune sequencing data. General study points: In patients, about 5 TRBV segments were more frequent than in controls, with TRBV5-6, TRBV5-1 and TRBV20-1 among them.

No antigen has been identified for these receptors. The library was made from cDNA and included unique molecular identifiers. TCRdb reprocessed the PCR reads via MiXCR and lists one record per CDR3 protein. The table shows hundreds of thousands of distinct CDR3 sequences, with 30% occurring only once. Sample: blood. Receptor source: a girl between 10 and 17 years old with multiple sclerosis.

This clonotype came up a few times. The chain carries TRBV9 and TRBJ2-5; possibly TRBD1 for D (5 bases). CDR3 length equals 16 residues. V was cut by 3 bases and J by 3 bases, with 18 bases left in between. CDR1 and CDR2 (germline): SGDLS, YYNGEE. The chain's CDR3 is CASSEGSWGSEETQYF. The CDR3 DNA follows: TGTGCCAGCAGCGAGGGAAGTTGGGGCAGCGAAGAGACCCAGTACTTC.

The sample holds a few counts of this clonotype. This may come from a read error, since a much larger clone is one base off. V usage is TRBV6-4 and J usage is TRBJ2-3; 11 bases are shared with TRBD1. In germline, CDR1 is MRHNA, CDR2 SNTAGT. This CDR3 is built from 14 residues. Trimming cost V 3 bases and J 4 bases; bases outside gene matches: 0. CDR3 sequence (DNA): TGTGCCAGCAGTGAGGGACAGGGGGCAGATACGCAGTATTTT. Translated, it gives CASSEGQGADTQYF.

The V and J genes are TRBV28 and TRBJ2-4, with D perhaps TRBD1 (5 bases). The J call is doubtful: the DNA matches TRBJ2-7 better. The V gene's germline CDR1 is MDHEN and CDR2 SYDVKM. The length of the CDR3 is 14 residues. In DNA, the CDR3 is TGTGCCAGCAGTTTATTCCCAGGGTCCTACGAGCAGTACGTC. This translates into CASSLFPGSYEQYV.

The CDR3 protein is CASSLSLAGGFQYF. CDR3 coding DNA: TGTGCCAGCAGCTTGTCTCTAGCGGGAGGATTTCAGTACTTC. The chain uses TRBV7-2 and TRBJ2-5, with TRBD2 matching 11 bases. The CDR3 spans 14 residues. After removal of 3 bases from V and 11 bases from J, the junction contained 8 bases not matched to a gene. CDR1 is SGHTA, CDR2 FQGNSA, per germline. The full variable domain, in which reference TRBV7-2 and TRBJ2-5 provide the parts outside the CDR3, is GAGVSQSPSNKVTEKGKDVELRCDPISGHTALYWYRQSLGQGLEFLIYFQGNSAPDKSGLPSDRFSAERTGGSVSTLTIQRTQQEDSAVYLCASSLSLAGGFQYFGPGTRLLVL.

This clonotype was counted only a few times. The V call is TRBV20-1, the J call TRBJ1-5, with D perhaps TRBD1 (5 bases). CDR3 length: 15 residues. V gave up 2 bases and J gave up 2 bases, with 13 bases separating them. Germline values: CDR1 DFQATT, CDR2 SNEGSKA (reference sequence). The CDR3 sequence is CSARSWAGGNQPQHF. CDR3 nucleotides: TGCAGTGCTAGATCCTGGGCGGGGGGCAATCAGCCCCAGCATTTT.

The chain uses TRBV24-1 and TRBJ1-2; D is unresolved. V was trimmed by 3 bases and J by 7 bases, leaving 14 bases between them. The CDR3 totals 14 residues. From germline, CDR1 is KGHDR and CDR2 SFDVKD. The DNA of the CDR3 is TGTGCCACCAGTGATACGGACTCCTTGGCTGGCTACACCTTC. It encodes CATSDTDSLAGYTF.

The rearrangement links TRBV27 to TRBJ2-7; 10 positions agree with TRBD2. Per germline, CDR1 MNHEY and CDR2 SMNVEV (reference sequence). This CDR3 has 15 amino acids. The J segment lost 6 bases and the V segment lost 5 bases, leaving 10 bases of the junction unmatched. The CDR3 DNA reads as TGTGCCAGCAGTCCCGGAACTAGCGGGGTCAGCGAGCAGTACTTC. This encodes CASSPGTSGVSEQYF.

Only a few counts were recorded for this clonotype. The chain carries TRBV7-2 and TRBJ2-1, with TRBD2 identical over 12 bases. The CDR3 runs to 18 residues. The germline gives CDR1 SGHTA, CDR2 FQGNSA. The junction had 8 bases not matched to a gene; V was cut back by 0 bases and J by 5 bases. The CDR3, as DNA: TGTGCCAGCAGCTTAGCTAGACTAGCGGGAGCGTTCGACAATGAGCAGTTCTTC. Amino acids: CASSLARLAGAFDNEQFF.

This clonotype occurred a few times. The chain has TRBV6-5 and TRBJ1-5; 7 bases match TRBD1. J gave up 0 bases and V 4 bases, and 3 bases lay outside the gene matches. This CDR3 is 15 amino acids long. Germline CDR1 is MNHEY and CDR2 is SVGAGI. The CDR3 nucleotides are TGTGCCAGCAGTTTCGACAGGGATAGCAATCAGCCCCAGCATTTT. This codes for CASSFDRDSNQPQHF.

This clonotype was seen more than once but under ten times. The J gene is TRBJ2-5, the V gene TRBV7-8; 7 nucleotides align to TRBD1. The V gene end was trimmed by 6 bases and the J gene end by 2 bases; junction bases not matched to a gene: 6. Germline CDR1 SGHVS, CDR2 FQNEAQ. CDR3 length equals 14 residues. Written as DNA, the CDR3 is TGTGCCAGCAGGACAACAGGGGCTCAAGAGACCCAGTACTTC. Protein: CASRTTGAQETQYF.

The V call is TRBV7-2, the J call TRBJ2-3; possible D gene TRBD2, 6 bases. Trimming shortened V by 4 bases and J by 4 bases, and 18 bases separated the two germline ends. The CDR3 totals 16 residues. Per germline, CDR1 SGHTA and CDR2 FQGNSA. CDR3 sequence: CASSSTAGSLADTQYF. In DNA form, the CDR3 reads TGTGCCAGCAGCTCAACCGCGGGGAGCTTAGCAGATACGCAGTATTTT.

This clonotype was recorded at least ten times. The chain is built from TRBV29-1 and TRBJ2-5, with D possibly being TRBD1 or TRBD2 (5 bases each). V was shortened by 6 bases and J by 5 bases, with 19 bases between the two germline ends. CDR3 length equals 14 residues. Germline-derived CDR1 and CDR2 are SQVTM and ANQGSEA. The CDR3 here is CSVTSRDLLETQYF. The CDR3 DNA reads TGCAGCGTAACCTCAAGGGACCTTCTTGAGACCCAGTACTTC.

The chain is built from TRBV5-1 and TRBJ1-4; no clear D gene. CDR3 length equals 15 residues. CDR1 and CDR2 (germline): SGHRS, YFSETQ. The germline V and J ends were trimmed by 1 base and 6 bases, with 13 bases remaining between them. The CDR3: CASSLRPSGYEKLFF. The CDR3 nucleotides read TGCGCCAGCAGCTTGCGACCCAGCGGGTATGAAAAACTGTTTTTT.

This clonotype has only a few counts. The chain carries TRBV24-1 and TRBJ2-1; the D gene is possibly TRBD2 (7 bases). The CDR3 has 13 residues. Per the germline V gene, CDR1 is KGHDR and CDR2 is SFDVKD. V was trimmed by 5 bases and J by 16 bases, leaving 20 bases between them. The CDR3 DNA reads as TGTGCCACCAGTGTGGTGGGAACGGGGGGCCGATTCTTC. This translates into CATSVVGTGGRFF.

To note about this clonotype: An end of the junction differs from the germline gene, which may be a read error. The V gene is TRBV13, the J gene TRBJ2-5; 13 bases map to TRBD2. From germline, CDR1 is PRHDT and CDR2 FYEKMQ (reference sequence). The CDR3 sequence is 18 residues long. The CDR3 loop is CASSVGLAGAMYQETQYF. The CDR3 bases are TGTGCCAGCAGCGTAGGACTAGCGGGGGCCATGTACCAAGAGACCCAGTACTTC.

The CDR3 nucleotides are TGTGCCAGCAGCTTGCGAGGGACCGGCAGAGAGCCCCAGCATTTT. Its translation: CASSLRGTGREPQHF. V usage is TRBV27 and J usage is TRBJ1-5; D may be TRBD1 (5 bases). Germline V lookup: CDR1 MNHEY, CDR2 SMNVEV (reference sequence). V lost 6 bases and J 8 bases, leaving 20 bases between the germline ends. The CDR3 runs to 15 residues.

To note about this clonotype: This may come from a read error, since a much larger clone is one base off. The rearrangement joins TRBV12-3 or TRBV12-4 to TRBJ2-7; D is perhaps TRBD2 (5 bases). V gave up 6 bases and J gave up 10 bases, with 16 bases separating them. This CDR3 spans 12 amino acids. CDR3 protein: CASSLREEAQYF. The CDR3 region has the DNA TGTGCCAGCAGCCTAAGAGAGGAGGCCCAGTACTTC.

The genes are TRBV24-1 and TRBJ2-3, with TRBD1 matching 9 bases. CDR3 size: 19 residues. Per germline, CDR1 KGHDR and CDR2 SFDVKD. V lost 4 bases and J lost 2; bases outside the gene matches: 15. The CDR3 loop reads CATSEHPGQGPLNTDTQYF. CDR3 coding DNA: TGTGCCACCAGTGAGCATCCGGGACAGGGTCCCCTTAACACAGATACGCAGTATTTT.

The chain couples TRBV10-3 to TRBJ2-7; D is ambiguous. CDR3 length equals 13 residues. CDR1 is ENHRY and CDR2 is SYGVKD in the germline V gene. V gave up 4 bases and J gave up 2 bases, with 9 bases separating them. CDR3 protein: CAISGSTAYEQYF. The CDR3 region has the DNA TGTGCCATCAGTGGGTCGACTGCCTACGAGCAGTACTTC.

This clonotype appeared many times. The genes are TRBV4-3 and TRBJ2-7; tentatively, D is TRBD1 or TRBD2 (5 bases each). Trimming cost V 2 bases and J 4 bases, with 12 bases left between them. The CDR3 length is 14 residues. Germline CDR1 LGHNA, CDR2 YSLEER. In DNA form, the CDR3 reads TGCGCCAGCAGCCAATCTTTTGAGGGGTACGAGCAGTACTTC. It encodes CASSQSFEGYEQYF.

This clonotype occurred a few times. This chain links TRBV5-1 with TRBJ2-4; TRBD1 aligns across 10 bases. V shed 3 bases and J 13 bases; nucleotides not matched to a gene: 16. CDR3 size: 16 residues. Germline values: CDR1 SGHRS, CDR2 YFSETQ. The CDR3 loop is CASSSGLGTGAREQYF. CDR3 sequence (DNA): TGCGCCAGCAGCTCGGGTTTGGGGACAGGGGCTCGGGAGCAGTACTTC.

This chain links TRBV29-1 with TRBJ2-1, with unresolved D. Germline V gene sequence: CDR1 SQVTM, CDR2 ANQGSEA. There are 10 residues in the CDR3. Trimming cost V 3 bases and J 6 bases, with 3 bases left between them. This CDR3 reads CSVDSNEQFF. The CDR3 DNA is TGCAGCGTTGATTCCAATGAGCAGTTCTTC.

V gene TRBV10-1 combines with J gene TRBJ2-7; perhaps TRBD2 as D (7 bases). The CDR3 sequence is 15 residues long. V gave up 3 bases and J gave up 2 bases, with 14 bases separating them. Germline V gene sequence: CDR1 WNHNN, CDR2 SYGVQD (reference sequence). The CDR3 nucleotides are TGCGCCAGCAGTGATTCTGGGGGGGGGCCCTACGAGCAGTACTTC. It encodes CASSDSGGGPYEQYF.

The chain joins TRBV21-1 to TRBJ2-5; no check of the table's D call, TRBD1, against the DNA was made. TRBV21-1 is a pseudogene segment. CDR3 length: 15 amino acids. CDR3 bases: TGTGCCAGCAGCCCTAAAGGGGGGTCTCGAGAGACCCAGTACTTC. This translates into CASSPKGGSRETQYF.

Comments on this clonotype: One end of the junction does not line up with germline, which may come from a read error. V and J are TRBV4-2 and TRBJ2-7; the match to TRBD1 covers 8 bases. The CDR3 sequence is 15 residues long. From germline, CDR1 is LGHNA and CDR2 YNFKEQ. The CDR3 loop is CASSQEEAGGYELYF. The CDR3 region has the DNA TGTGCCAGCAGCCAAGAAGAAGCAGGGGGCTACGAGCTGTACTTC.

The chain employs TRBV7-2 and TRBJ2-5; D is possibly TRBD2 (5 bases). V lost 2 bases, J lost 2 bases, and 9 bases lay in between. CDR1 is SGHTA, CDR2 FQGNSA, per germline. This CDR3 comprises 14 residues. DNA of the CDR3: TGTGCCAGCAGCTTAAACGGGGAACAAGAGACCCAGTACTTC. It is translated as CASSLNGEQETQYF.

This clonotype was counted ten times or more. The genes are TRBV9 and TRBJ2-1; the D gene is possibly TRBD2 (7 bases). Germline values: CDR1 SGDLS, CDR2 YYNGEE. V dropped 2 bases and J dropped 4 bases, with 10 bases sitting between them. CDR3 length equals 14 residues. This CDR3 reads CASSVRGTYNEQFF. The CDR3 DNA follows: TGTGCCAGCAGCGTGCGGGGGACATACAATGAGCAGTTCTTC.

This clonotype was recorded many times. The chain is built from TRBV29-1 and TRBJ1-2; a possible D gene is TRBD1 (5 bases). CDR1 and CDR2 from the germline V gene are SQVTM and ANQGSEA. The CDR3 is 15 amino acids. Trimming removed 2 bases at V and 4 bases at J, with 17 bases between. CDR3 protein: CSVENRRGRGYGYTF. DNA of the CDR3: TGCAGCGTTGAAAATCGGCGGGGCCGGGGCTATGGCTACACCTTC.